This TCR beta chain was identified in a study of post-analysis software for immune sequencing data. Whole-study results and caveats: Patients had higher frequencies than controls of about five TRBV segments, including TRBV5-6, TRBV5-1 and TRBV20-1.

This clonotype turned up a few times. Its antigen is currently unknown. The CDR3 sequence is 13 residues long. Germline-derived CDR1 and CDR2 are SQVTM and ANQGSEA. With 4 bases clipped from V and 4 bases from J, the junction kept 7 bases outside the gene matches. Presence of unique molecular identifiers characterized the TCR beta cDNA libraries. TCRdb itself ran the PCR reads through MiXCR, one entry per CDR3 protein. The sample consists of 650,000 to 850,000 distinct CDR3 sequences, about 45% of them appearing once. This TCR was sampled from a girl under 18 with multiple sclerosis. The chain joins TRBV29-1 to TRBJ2-7, with 7 bases aligning to TRBD1. Sequenced input: blood. Here the CDR3 reads CSVAHRGLYEQYF. DNA for the CDR3: TGCAGCGTTGCTCACAGGGGTCTATACGAGCAGTACTTC.